This T cell receptor beta chain was observed in a study of vaccination and CD4 T cells after COVID-19. At the level of the study: Control wells got either CEFX epitopes, HIV-1 Nef peptides, or no peptide at all.

This clonotype occurred a few times. What it binds is unknown. Oncomine TCR Beta short-read sequencing was applied to DNA from cultured CD4+ T cells. TCRdb fed the PCR reads into MiXCR, producing one record per CDR3 protein. The sample lists several thousand distinct CDR3 sequences, about 64% occurring once. Per germline, CDR1 DFQATT and CDR2 SNEGSKA (reference sequence). The V and J ends lost 6 bases and 0 bases, in that order; junction bases with no gene match: 11. This CDR3 is 16 amino acids long. Treatment described: approximately nine-day PBMC culture with coronavirus spike peptide pools or control peptides (ViraFEST assay). Antigen-specific T cell expansion with peptide pools preceded TCR sequencing in the ViraFEST approach. Overall study findings and caveats: Only post-vaccination samples contained a median approximately 84% of the reactive clones in convalescent patients.

The chain recombines TRBV20-1 with TRBJ1-2; 9 nucleotides line up with TRBD1. The clonotype was recovered from a human donor who had recovered from COVID-19. The sequencing input was CD4+ T cells from blood, cultured in vitro. The CDR3 coding sequence is TGCAGTGCCAGGCGGCAGGGGACAGGGCCTAACTATGGCTACACCTTC. This codes for CSARRQGTGPNYGYTF.